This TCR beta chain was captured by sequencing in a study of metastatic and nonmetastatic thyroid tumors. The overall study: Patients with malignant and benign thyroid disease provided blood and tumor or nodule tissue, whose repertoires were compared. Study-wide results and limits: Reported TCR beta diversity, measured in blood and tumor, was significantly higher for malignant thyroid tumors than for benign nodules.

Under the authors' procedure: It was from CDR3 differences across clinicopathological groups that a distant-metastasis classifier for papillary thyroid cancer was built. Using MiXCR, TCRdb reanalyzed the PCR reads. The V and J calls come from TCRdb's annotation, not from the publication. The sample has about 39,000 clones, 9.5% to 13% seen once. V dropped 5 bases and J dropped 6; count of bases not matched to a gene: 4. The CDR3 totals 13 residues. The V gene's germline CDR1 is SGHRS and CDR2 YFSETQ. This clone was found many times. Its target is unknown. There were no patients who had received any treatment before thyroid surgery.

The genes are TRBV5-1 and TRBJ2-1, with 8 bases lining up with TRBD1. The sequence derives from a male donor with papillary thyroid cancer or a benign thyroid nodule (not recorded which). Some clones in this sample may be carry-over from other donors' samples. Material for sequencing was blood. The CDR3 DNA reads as TGCGCCAGCAGACCTACAGGGGGCAATGAGCAGTTCTTC. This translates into CASRPTGGNEQFF.